This T cell receptor (beta chain) emerged from a study of blood T cells in healthy people across ages. Study-wide background: In model experiments, template switching was able to capture about one barcoded beta molecule for every two T cells that were present.

Only a few counts were recorded for this clonotype. The antigen remains undetermined. Next came a second PCR, run for about 7 to 12 cycles, which used a sample-barcoded 5' primer along with a J-beta primer mix. TCRdb ran MiXCR on the 5' RACE reads and lists one entry per CDR3 protein. The table shows hundreds of thousands of distinct CDR3 sequences, with roughly 31% occurring only once. General observations from the study: A strong correlation was found between TCR beta diversity and the percentage of naive T cells. Estimates drawn from one million T cells were deemed to understate diversity. No one knew whether donors had CMV, which possibly confounded expanded clonotype changes.

This CDR3 has 15 residues. Germline-derived CDR1 and CDR2 are MNHEY and SMNVEV (reference sequence). V lost 6 bases, J lost 11 bases, and 25 bases lay in between. Sequencing was done on a sample of blood. The V gene is TRBV27, the J gene TRBJ2-5; a weak D match, TRBD2 (6 bases). The source is a woman older than 75 in good health. The DNA of the CDR3 is TGTGCCAGCAGGCTCGGGTCGGGGGTTTACAATGAGCAGTACTTC. Translation: CASRLGSGVYNEQYF.